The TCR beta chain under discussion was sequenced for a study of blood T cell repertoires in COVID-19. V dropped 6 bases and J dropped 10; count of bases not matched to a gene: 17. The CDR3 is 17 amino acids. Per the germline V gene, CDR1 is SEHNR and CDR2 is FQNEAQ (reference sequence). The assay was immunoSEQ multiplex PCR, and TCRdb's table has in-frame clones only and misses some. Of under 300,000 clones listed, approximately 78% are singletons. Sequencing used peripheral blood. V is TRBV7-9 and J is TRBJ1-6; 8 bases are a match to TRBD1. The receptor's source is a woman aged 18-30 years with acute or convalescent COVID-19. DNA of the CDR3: TGTGCCAGCAGTCTGTCTACGGCTCGGGACAGGACCTCACCCCTCCACTTT. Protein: CASSLSTARDRTSPLHF.